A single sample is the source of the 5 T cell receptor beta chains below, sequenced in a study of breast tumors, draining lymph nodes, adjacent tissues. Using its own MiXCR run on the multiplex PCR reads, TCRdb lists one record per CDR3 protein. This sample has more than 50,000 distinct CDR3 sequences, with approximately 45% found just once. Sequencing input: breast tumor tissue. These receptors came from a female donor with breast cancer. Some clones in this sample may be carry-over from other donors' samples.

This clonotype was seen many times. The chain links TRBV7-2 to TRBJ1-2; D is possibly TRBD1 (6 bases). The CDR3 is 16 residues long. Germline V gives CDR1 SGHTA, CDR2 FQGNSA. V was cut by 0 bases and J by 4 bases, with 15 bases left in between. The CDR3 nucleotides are TGTGCCAGCAGCTTAGCGGGACAAAGGAGATCCTATGGCTACACCTTC. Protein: CASSLAGQRRSYGYTF.

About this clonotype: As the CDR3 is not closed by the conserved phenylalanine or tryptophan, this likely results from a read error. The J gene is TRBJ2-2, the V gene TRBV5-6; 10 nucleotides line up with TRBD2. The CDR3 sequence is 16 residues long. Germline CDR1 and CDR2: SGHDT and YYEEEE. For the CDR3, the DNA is TGTGCCCGCAGCTTCAGAGCGGGAGGGCGGACCGGGGAGCTGTTTATT. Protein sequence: CARSFRAGGRTGELFI.

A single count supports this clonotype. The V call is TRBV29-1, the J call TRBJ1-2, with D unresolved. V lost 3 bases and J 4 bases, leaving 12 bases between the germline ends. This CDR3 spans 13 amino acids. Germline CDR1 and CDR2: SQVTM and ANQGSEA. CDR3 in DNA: TGCAGCGTTGAGATGACTAAAGGCTATGGCTACACCTTC. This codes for CSVEMTKGYGYTF.

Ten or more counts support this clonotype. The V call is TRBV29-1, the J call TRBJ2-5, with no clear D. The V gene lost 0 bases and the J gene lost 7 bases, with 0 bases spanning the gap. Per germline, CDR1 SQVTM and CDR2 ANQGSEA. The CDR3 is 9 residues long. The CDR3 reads CSVEETQYF. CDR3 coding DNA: TGCAGCGTTGAAGAGACCCAGTACTTC. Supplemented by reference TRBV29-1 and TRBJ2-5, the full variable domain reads SAVISQKPSRDICQRGTSLTIQCQVDSQVTMMFWYRQQPGQSLTLIATANQGSEATYESGFVIDKFPISRPNLTFSTLTVSNMSPEDSSIYLCSVEETQYFGPGTRLLVL.

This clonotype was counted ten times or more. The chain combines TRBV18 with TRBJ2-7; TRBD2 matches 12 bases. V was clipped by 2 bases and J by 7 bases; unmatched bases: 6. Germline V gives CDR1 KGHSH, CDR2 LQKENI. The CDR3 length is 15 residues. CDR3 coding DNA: TGTGCCAGCTCACCAACGACTAGCGGGAGAAATGAGCAGTACTTC. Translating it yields CASSPTTSGRNEQYF.